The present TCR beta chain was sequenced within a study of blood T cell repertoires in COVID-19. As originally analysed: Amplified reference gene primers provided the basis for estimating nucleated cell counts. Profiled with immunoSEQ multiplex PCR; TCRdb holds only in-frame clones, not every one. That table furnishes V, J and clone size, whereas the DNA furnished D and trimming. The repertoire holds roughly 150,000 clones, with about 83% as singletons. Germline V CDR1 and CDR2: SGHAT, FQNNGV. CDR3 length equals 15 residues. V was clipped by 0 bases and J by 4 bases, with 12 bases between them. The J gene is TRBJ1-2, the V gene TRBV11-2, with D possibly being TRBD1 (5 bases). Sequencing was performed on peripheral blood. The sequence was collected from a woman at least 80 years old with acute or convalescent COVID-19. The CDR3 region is CASSLDGATGYGYTF. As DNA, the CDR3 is TGTGCCAGCAGCTTAGATGGGGCCACGGGCTATGGCTACACCTTC.